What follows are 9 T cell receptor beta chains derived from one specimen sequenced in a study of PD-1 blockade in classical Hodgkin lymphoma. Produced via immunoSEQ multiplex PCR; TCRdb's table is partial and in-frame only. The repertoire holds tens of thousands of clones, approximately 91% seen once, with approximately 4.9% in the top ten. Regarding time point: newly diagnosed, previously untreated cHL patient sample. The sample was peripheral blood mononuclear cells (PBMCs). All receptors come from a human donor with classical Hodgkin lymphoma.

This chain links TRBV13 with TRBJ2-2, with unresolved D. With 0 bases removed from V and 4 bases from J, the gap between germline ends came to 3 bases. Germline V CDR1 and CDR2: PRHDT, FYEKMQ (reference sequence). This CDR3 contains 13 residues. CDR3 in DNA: TGTGCCAGCAGCTTAGGGGGCACCGGGGAGCTGTTTTTT. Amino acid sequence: CASSLGGTGELFF.

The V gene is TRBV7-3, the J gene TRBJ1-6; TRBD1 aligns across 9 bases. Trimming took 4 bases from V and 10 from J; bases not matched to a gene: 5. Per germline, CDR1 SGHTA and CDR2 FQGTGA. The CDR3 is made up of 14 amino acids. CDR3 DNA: TGTGCCAGCAGCTCAGGACAGGGGTTATCACCCCTCCACTTT. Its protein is CASSSGQGLSPLHF.

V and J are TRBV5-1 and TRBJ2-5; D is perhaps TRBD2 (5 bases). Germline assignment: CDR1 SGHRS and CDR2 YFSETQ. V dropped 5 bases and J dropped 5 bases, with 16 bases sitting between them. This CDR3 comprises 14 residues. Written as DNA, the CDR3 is TGCGCCAGCAGGGGTCTTGTCGGGGAGGAGACCCAGTACTTC. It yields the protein CASRGLVGEETQYF.

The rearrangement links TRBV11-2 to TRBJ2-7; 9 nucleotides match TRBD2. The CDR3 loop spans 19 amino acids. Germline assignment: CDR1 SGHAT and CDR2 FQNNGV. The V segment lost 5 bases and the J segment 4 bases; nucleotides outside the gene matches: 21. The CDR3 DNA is TGTGCCAGCAGCGCAGACGGTATGACGGGCAGCGGGAGGTGGTACGAGCAGTACTTC. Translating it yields CASSADGMTGSGRWYEQYF.

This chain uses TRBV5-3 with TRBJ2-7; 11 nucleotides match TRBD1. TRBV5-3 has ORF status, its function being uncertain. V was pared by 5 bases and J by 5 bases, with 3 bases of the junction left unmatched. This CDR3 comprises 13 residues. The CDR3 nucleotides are TGTGCCAGAAGGTGGACAGGGGGCGACGAGCAGTACGTC. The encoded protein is CARRWTGGDEQYV.

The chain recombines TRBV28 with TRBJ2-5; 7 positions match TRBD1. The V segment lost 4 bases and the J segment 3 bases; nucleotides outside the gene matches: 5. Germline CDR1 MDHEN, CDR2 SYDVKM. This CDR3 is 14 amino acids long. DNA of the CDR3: TGTGCCAGCAGTTCTCCCGGGACAGAAGAGACCCAGTACTTC. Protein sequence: CASSSPGTEETQYF.

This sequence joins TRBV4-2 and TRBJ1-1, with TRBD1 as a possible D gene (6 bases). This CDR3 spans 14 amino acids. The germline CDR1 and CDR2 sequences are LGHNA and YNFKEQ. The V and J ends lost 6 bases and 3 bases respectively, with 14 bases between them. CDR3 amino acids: CASRRRGRDTEAFF. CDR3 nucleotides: TGTGCCAGCAGGCGCAGGGGCCGGGACACTGAAGCTTTCTTT.

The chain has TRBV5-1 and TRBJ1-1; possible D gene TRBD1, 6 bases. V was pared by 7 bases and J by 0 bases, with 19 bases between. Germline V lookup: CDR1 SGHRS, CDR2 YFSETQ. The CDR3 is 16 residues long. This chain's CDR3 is CASGLQGPLMNTEAFF. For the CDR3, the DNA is TGCGCCAGCGGCCTACAGGGTCCCTTGATGAACACTGAAGCTTTCTTT.

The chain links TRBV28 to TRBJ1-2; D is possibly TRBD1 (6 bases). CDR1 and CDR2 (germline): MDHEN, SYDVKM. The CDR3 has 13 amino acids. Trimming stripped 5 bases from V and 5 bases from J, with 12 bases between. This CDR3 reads CASSGGHWYGYTF. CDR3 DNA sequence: TGTGCCAGCAGTGGGGGACACTGGTATGGCTACACCTTC.